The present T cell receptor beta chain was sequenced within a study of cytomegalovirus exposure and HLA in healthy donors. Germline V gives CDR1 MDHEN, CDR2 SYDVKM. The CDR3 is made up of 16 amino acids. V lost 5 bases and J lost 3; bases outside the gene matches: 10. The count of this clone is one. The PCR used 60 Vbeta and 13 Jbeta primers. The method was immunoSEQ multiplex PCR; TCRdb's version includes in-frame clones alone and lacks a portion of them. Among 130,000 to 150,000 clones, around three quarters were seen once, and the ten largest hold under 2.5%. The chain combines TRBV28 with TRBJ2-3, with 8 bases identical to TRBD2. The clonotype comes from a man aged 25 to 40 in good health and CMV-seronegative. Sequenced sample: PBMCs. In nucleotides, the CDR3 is TGTGCCAGCAGTCCCGGAAGCGGGAGAGGAACAGATACGCAGTATTTT. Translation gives CASSPGSGRGTDTQYF. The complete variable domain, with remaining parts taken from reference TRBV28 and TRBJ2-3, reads DVKVTQSSRYLVKRTGEKVFLECVQDMDHENMFWYRQDPGLGLRLIYFSYDVKMKEKGDIPEGYSVSREKKERFSLILESASTNQTSMYLCASSPGSGRGTDTQYFGPGTRLTVL.